The clone carrying this T cell receptor beta chain appeared many times. Its antigen is as yet unknown. Authors of the study amplified TCR beta CDR3 regions from RNA transcripts. First-round RT-PCR of the TCR CDR3 relied on the HTBI primer set. TCRdb processed the multiplex PCR reads anew with MiXCR; each CDR3 protein has one entry. The sample holds about 700,000 distinct CDR3 sequences; approximately 14% are singletons and the top ten take about 10%. The data are from a study of T cells in Graves' hyperthyroidism and ophthalmopathy. A lack of ophthalmopathy progression within 18 months defined stable Graves' hyperthyroidism. Diagnoses were established using clinical symptoms, serum thyroxine and TRAb, thyroid ultrasound and orbital computed tomography. Study results and caveats: Expanded thyroid clonotypes (above 0.001) were mostly also found in blood. The model predicted ophthalmopathy a median around 6.5 months before onset.

Sequenced input: blood. The receptor's source is a woman aged 18-30 years with Graves' hyperthyroidism.

The CDR3 is CASSYSLGYTEAFF. The CDR3, as DNA: TGTGCCAGCAGTTACTCGCTGGGGTATACTGAAGCTTTCTTT. The chain employs TRBV6-2 or TRBV6-3 and TRBJ1-1; D is undetermined. Trimming left V 0 bases short and J 5 bases short, with 10 bases between. Germline values: CDR1 MNHEY, CDR2 SVGEGT. CDR3 length equals 14 residues.